The next 8 T cell receptor beta chains were all read from a single sample in a study of blood T cell repertoires in COVID-19. Profiled with immunoSEQ multiplex PCR; TCRdb holds only in-frame clones, not every one. The sample comprises about 260,000 clones, roughly 87% of which are singletons, and more than 0.55% rests with the top ten. Material: peripheral blood. Every receptor here comes from a human donor in a cohort sampled during active COVID-19.

The rearrangement joins TRBV4-3 to TRBJ2-5; 10 bases agree with TRBD2. The CDR3 contains 17 residues. The V gene's germline CDR1 is LGHNA and CDR2 YSLEER. V dropped 0 bases and J dropped 1; count of bases not matched to a gene: 5. The DNA of the CDR3 is TGCGCCAGCAGCCAAGATCCAAGCGGGGGGGCCCAAGAGACCCAGTACTTC. Amino acids: CASSQDPSGGAQETQYF.

There are a few counts of this clone. The CDR3 sequence is CASTRTRSGYTF. In DNA form, the CDR3 reads TGTGCCAGCACCCGAACGCGTAGCGGCTACACCTTC. The chain combines TRBV12-3 or TRBV12-4 with TRBJ1-2; no definite D call. Trimming stripped 7 bases from V and 8 bases from J, with 14 bases between. This CDR3 is built from 12 residues.

Points on this clone: At one end, the junction sequence differs from germline, possibly due to a read error. This chain joins TRBV7-2 and TRBJ2-7; TRBD2 matches at 13 bases. This CDR3 has 16 amino acids. The germline CDR1 and CDR2 sequences are SGHTA and FQGNSA. This chain's CDR3 is CASSLEGLAGVGEQYF. The CDR3 DNA reads as TGTGCCAGCAGTTTAGAAGGACTAGCGGGAGTTGGCGAGCAGTACTTC.

The V call is TRBV10-3, the J call TRBJ1-2; TRBD1 might be the D (6 bases). The CDR3 consists of 13 residues. The germline V gene encodes CDR1 ENHRY and CDR2 SYGVKD. Trimming took 6 bases from V and 6 from J, leaving 14 bases between them. The CDR3 DNA is TGTGCCATCAGGTCCGACAGGAGTGATGGCTACACCTTC. Protein: CAIRSDRSDGYTF.

This clone was detected once. The chain joins TRBV5-1 to TRBJ2-3; 7 bases match TRBD1. Germline CDR1 SGHRS, CDR2 YFSETQ. The CDR3 spans 14 residues. V gave up 4 bases and J gave up 2 bases; unmatched junction bases: 4. The CDR3: CASSPGQTTDTQYF. For the CDR3, the DNA is TGCGCCAGCAGCCCGGGACAGACCACAGATACGCAGTATTTT.

The V call is TRBV7-2, the J call TRBJ2-5; a possible D gene is TRBD2 (5 bases). V was clipped by 5 bases and J by 4 bases, with 17 bases between them. Looked up from germline, CDR1 is SGHTA and CDR2 is FQGNSA. The CDR3 extends over 15 amino acids. CDR3 in DNA: TGTGCCAGCAGCCGCCGGGGAGAATCGATAGAGACCCAGTACTTC. The encoded protein is CASSRRGESIETQYF.

This chain connects TRBV27 to TRBJ2-7; TRBD2 agrees at 7 bases. The CDR3 totals 16 residues. Trimming cost V 3 bases and J 3 bases; bases outside gene matches: 11. CDR1 is MNHEY, CDR2 SMNVEV, per germline (reference sequence). The CDR3 region is CASSLAARERDYEQYF. CDR3 nucleotides: TGTGCCAGCAGTTTGGCGGCTCGGGAGCGGGACTACGAGCAGTACTTC.

The J gene is TRBJ1-1, the V gene TRBV12-3 or TRBV12-4; D ambiguous. The V gene lost 7 bases and the J gene lost 1 base, with 10 bases spanning the gap. The CDR3 extends over 13 amino acids. The DNA of the CDR3 is TGTGCCAGCACGCGGGTTTCGAACACTGAAGCTTTCTTT. The encoded protein is CASTRVSNTEAFF.